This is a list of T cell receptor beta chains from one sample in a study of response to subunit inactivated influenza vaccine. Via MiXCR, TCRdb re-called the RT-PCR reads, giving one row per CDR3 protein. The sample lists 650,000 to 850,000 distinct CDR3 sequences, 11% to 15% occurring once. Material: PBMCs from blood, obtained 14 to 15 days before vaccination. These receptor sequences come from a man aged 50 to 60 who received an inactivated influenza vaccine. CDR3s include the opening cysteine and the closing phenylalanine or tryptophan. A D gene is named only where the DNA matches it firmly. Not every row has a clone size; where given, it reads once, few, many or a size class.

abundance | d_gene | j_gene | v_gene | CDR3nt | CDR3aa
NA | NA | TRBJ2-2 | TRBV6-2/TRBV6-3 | TGTGCCAGCAGTCCCCGGGGTGGGCAGTCGAACACCGGGGAGCTGTTTTTT | CASSPRGGQSNTGELFF
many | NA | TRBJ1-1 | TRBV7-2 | TGTGCCAGCAGTTGGAAGGACACTGAAGCTTTCTTT | CASSWKDTEAFF
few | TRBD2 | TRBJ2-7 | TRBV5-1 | TGCGCCAGCAGAATAGGACTAGCGGGAAACTACGAGCAGTACTTC | CASRIGLAGNYEQYF
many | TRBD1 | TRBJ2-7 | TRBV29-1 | TGCAGCGTTGTGGGGGAAGACAGGGACCCCTACGAGCAGTACTTC | CSVVGEDRDPYEQYF
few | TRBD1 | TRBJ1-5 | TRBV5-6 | TGTGCCAGCAGCTTAGCAGGGGGCTGGGGACAGCCCCAGCATTTT | CASSLAGGWGQPQHF
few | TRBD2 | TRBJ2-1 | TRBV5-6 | TGTGCCAGCAGCCCGACGACTAGCGGGAGGGCCAGAGGTTACAATGAGCAGTTCTTC | CASSPTTSGRARGYNEQFF
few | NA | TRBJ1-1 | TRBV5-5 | TGTGCCAGCAGCTGGGCTGGGAGAGACCCGATGAACACTGAAGCTTTCTTT | CASSWAGRDPMNTEAFF
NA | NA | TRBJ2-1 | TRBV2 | TGTGCCAGCATGGGCGTGACAGCCTACAATGAGCAGTTCTTC | CASMGVTAYNEQFF
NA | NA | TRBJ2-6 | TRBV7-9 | TGTGCCAGCAGCTTAATTGGCTCTGGGGCCAACGTCCTGACTTTC | CASSLIGSGANVLTF
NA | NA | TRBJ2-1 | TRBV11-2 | TGTGCCAGCAGCTTGGGACCAGGGGTGCAGTTCTTC | CASSLGPGVQFF
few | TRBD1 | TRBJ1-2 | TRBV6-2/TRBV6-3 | TGTGCCAGCAGTTACTCGATGTCACAGGGGATACATGGCTACACCTTC | CASSYSMSQGIHGYTF
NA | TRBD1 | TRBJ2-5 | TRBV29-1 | TGCAGCGTGGCGGGACAGGTGGTAGGGACCCAGTACTTC | CSVAGQVVGTQYF
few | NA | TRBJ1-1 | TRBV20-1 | TGCAGTGCTAGCTTCCGGGACACAGAAGCTTTCTTT | CSASFRDTEAFF
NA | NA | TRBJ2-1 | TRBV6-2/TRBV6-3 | TGTGCCAGCGGATTTACAGTATCTGAGCAGTTCTTC | CASGFTVSEQFF
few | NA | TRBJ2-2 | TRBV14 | TGTGCCAGCAGCCAAGAGTGGTTCACCGGGGAGCTGTTTTTT | CASSQEWFTGELFF
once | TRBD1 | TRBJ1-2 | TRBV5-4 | TGTGCCAGCAGCTCTGATACGACAGGGGGATTCGGTGGCTACACCTTC | CASSSDTTGGFGGYTF
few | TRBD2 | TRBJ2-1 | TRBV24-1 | TGTGCCACCAGTGGTCGTCTAGCGGGGTACAATGAGCAGTTCTTC | CATSGRLAGYNEQFF
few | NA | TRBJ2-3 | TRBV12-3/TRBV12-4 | TGTGCCAGCAGTTTAAGATCTCCTCTCACAGATACGCAGTATTTT | CASSLRSPLTDTQYF
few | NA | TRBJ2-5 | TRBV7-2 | TGTGCCAGCAGCTTAACCCCAGGACGGGCCCAAGAGACCCAGTACTTC | CASSLTPGRAQETQYF
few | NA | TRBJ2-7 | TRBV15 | TGTGCCACCAGCCCGCGTGATATGGAAAGCGAGCAGTACTTC | CATSPRDMESEQYF
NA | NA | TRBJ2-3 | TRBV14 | TGTGCCAGCGGTCAGGACGGCTATAGCACAGATACGCAGTATTTT | CASGQDGYSTDTQYF
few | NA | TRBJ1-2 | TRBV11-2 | TGTGCCAGCAGCTTCGGAGGCGCGAACTATGGCTACACCTTC | CASSFGGANYGYTF
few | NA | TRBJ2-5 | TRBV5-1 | TGCGCCAGCAGCTTGGAACCAGGGGTAGAGACCCAGTACTTC | CASSLEPGVETQYF
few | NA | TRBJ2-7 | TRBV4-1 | TGCGCCAGCAGCCAAGGGACCGTCTCCCCTGTCTACGAGCAGTACTTC | CASSQGTVSPVYEQYF
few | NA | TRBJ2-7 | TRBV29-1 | TGCAGCGTTGAAGGTTTGGGGGATGGTCGCGAGCAGTACTTC | CSVEGLGDGREQYF
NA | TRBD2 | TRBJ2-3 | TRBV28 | TGTGCCAGCAGTTTCGATAGGACTAGCGGGGGCCTCACAGATACGCAGTATTTT | CASSFDRTSGGLTDTQYF
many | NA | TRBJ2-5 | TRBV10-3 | TGTGCCATCAGTGAGTCGTACGCCAGCCAAGAGACCCAGTACTTC | CAISESYASQETQYF
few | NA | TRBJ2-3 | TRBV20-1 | TGCAGTGCTAGACGGGGTAGCACAGATACGCAGTATTTT | CSARRGSTDTQYF
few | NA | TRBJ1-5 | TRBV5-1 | TGCGCCAGCAGCTTGTCCTCCGGACTTCAGCCCCAGCATTTT | CASSLSSGLQPQHF
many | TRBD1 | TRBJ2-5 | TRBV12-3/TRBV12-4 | TGTGCCAGCAGGAAACAGGGGGCGCTTCCAGAGACCCAGTACTTC | CASRKQGALPETQYF
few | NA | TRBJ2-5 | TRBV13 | TGTGCCAGCAGCCCTGAGAGTGCGGCGACCCAGTACTTC | CASSPESAATQYF
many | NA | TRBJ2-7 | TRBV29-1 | TGCAGCGTCACCAGCTACTTCACCTACGAGCAGTACTTC | CSVTSYFTYEQYF
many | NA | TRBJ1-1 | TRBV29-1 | TGCAGCGTTGGCAGGGGAGGGACTGAAGCTTTCTTT | CSVGRGGTEAFF